The clone carrying this T cell receptor (beta chain) has just a few counts. Participants, roughly 18 to 90 years old, spanned more than 20 US areas. Among Cohort 3 donors, those recovered had two negative PCRs, clearance, or symptom resolution. These data originate in a study of blood T cell repertoires in COVID-19. The overall study: Spain, Italy and the United States supplied samples that represented acute and convalescent COVID-19.

In the original analysis: Amplification of reference gene primers provided the estimated nucleated cell counts. Profiled with immunoSEQ multiplex PCR; TCRdb holds only in-frame clones, not every one. For V, J and clone size, that table is used; D and trimming come from the DNA. Counted here are more than 300,000 clones, roughly 90% occurring once; the ten biggest clones make up around a sixth. The sequencing sample was made of PBMCs or T cells enriched from blood (not recorded which). This sequence was found in a woman under 40 who had recovered from COVID-19.

CDR3 amino acids: CATSGSSSYNEQFF. As DNA, the CDR3 is TGTGCCACCAGTGGTAGCAGTTCCTACAATGAGCAGTTCTTC. This rearrangement joins TRBV24-1 to TRBJ2-1, with D uncertain. The CDR3 is 14 residues long. Trimming pared 5 bases from V and 1 base from J, leaving 8 bases between. Germline V lookup: CDR1 KGHDR, CDR2 SFDVKD.